A few counts support the clone carrying this T cell receptor beta chain. Its antigen is not known. Germline assignment: CDR1 MRHNA and CDR2 SNTAGT. The length of the CDR3 is 16 residues. V gave up 0 bases and J gave up 3 bases, with 12 bases separating them. This entry is derived from a study of T cell responses to AZD1222 COVID-19 vaccine. Study-level points and caveats: Recipients of AZD1222 seropositive at baseline numbered only 5 or 6. Sampling that yielded the repertoires occurred only after the peak T cell response. Most donors were white British, females outnumbered males, and clonal diversity was possibly underestimated. Among spike-specific TCRs, nearly half reportedly target unmutated variant regions.

The assay was immunoSEQ multiplex PCR, and TCRdb's table has in-frame clones only and misses some. Here the sample spans about 140,000 clones, approximately 90% being singletons. The clonotype comes from an adult in good health. Here the sequenced sample was peripheral blood, taken on day 0 of AZD1222 vaccination. The V call is TRBV6-4, the J call TRBJ2-1, with a tentative D call TRBD1 (5 bases). CDR3 DNA: TGTGCCAGCAGTGACTCAGAAACAGGCGACTACAATGAGCAGTTCTTC. Its protein product is CASSDSETGDYNEQFF.